These 7 T cell receptor beta chains were sequenced from one sample in a study of post-analysis software for immune sequencing data. Their antigens are not known. Unique molecular identifiers were present in the TCR beta cDNA libraries. TCRdb reanalysed the PCR reads using MiXCR and keeps one entry per CDR3 protein. This table holds about 820,000 distinct CDR3 sequences, around 50% found once. Study-level findings and limits: There were a few TRBV segments more frequent in patients than controls, and TRBV5-6, TRBV5-1 and TRBV20-1 were among them.

Sequenced: blood. Receptors were obtained from a girl aged 10-17 years with multiple sclerosis.

CDR3 nucleotides: TGTGCCAGCAGCCAACGTGGGGGGCCCTACGAGCAGTACTTC. Protein product: CASSQRGGPYEQYF. This chain links TRBV14 with TRBJ2-1; the D gene could be TRBD1 or TRBD2 (6 bases each). The better agreement between TRBJ2-7 and the DNA end casts doubt on the J call. This CDR3 spans 14 amino acids. In germline, CDR1 is SGHDN, CDR2 FVKESK.

This chain uses TRBV5-6 with TRBJ2-3; 11 positions agree with TRBD2. CDR1 is SGHDT and CDR2 is YYEEEE in the germline V gene. This CDR3 has 16 residues. V lost 3 bases and J lost 4; bases outside the gene matches: 7. The CDR3 is CASSSLAGGLADTQYF. The CDR3 coding sequence is TGTGCCAGCAGCTCCTTAGCGGGAGGGCTTGCAGATACGCAGTATTTT.

CDR3 coding DNA: TGCAGCGCTGTCGACAGGGCTGGAGAGCAGTACTTC. This codes for CSAVDRAGEQYF. The J gene is TRBJ2-7, the V gene TRBV29-1, with 7 bases lining up with TRBD1. The CDR3 covers 12 residues. Germline-derived CDR1 and CDR2 are SQVTM and ANQGSEA. V lost 7 bases and J lost 7; bases outside the gene matches: 10.

This chain joins TRBV25-1 and TRBJ2-1, with 7 bases aligning to TRBD1. V was clipped by 7 bases and J by 8 bases; unmatched bases: 11. The CDR3 contains 14 residues. CDR1 and CDR2 (germline): MGHDK, SYGVNS. The CDR3 DNA sequence: TGTGCCAGCACCTATAGCTCTCAGGGGGATGAGCAGTTCTTC. Residues: CASTYSSQGDEQFF.

The sample holds a few counts of this clonotype. In nucleotides, the CDR3 is TGTGCCAGCATTTCTCCAAGGAATGAGCAGTTCTTC. Protein sequence: CASISPRNEQFF. The V gene is TRBV5-5, the J gene TRBJ2-1; D unclear. Trimming pared 6 bases from V and 7 bases from J, leaving 11 bases between. Looked up from germline, CDR1 is SGHKS and CDR2 is YYEKEE (reference sequence). CDR3 length equals 12 residues.

The chain carries TRBV5-1 and TRBJ2-6; D is ambiguous. The CDR3 length is 14 residues. Trimming stripped 5 bases from V and 1 base from J, with 7 bases between. In germline, CDR1 is SGHRS, CDR2 YFSETQ. CDR3 coding DNA: TGCGCCAGCAGATCGGAATCTGGGGCCAACGTCCTGACTTTC. Its protein is CASRSESGANVLTF.

The chain employs TRBV27 and TRBJ2-7; the match to TRBD1 covers 11 bases. The ends lost 8 bases at V and 3 bases at J; junction bases unmatched: 3. The CDR3 extends over 13 amino acids. Germline values: CDR1 MNHEY, CDR2 SMNVEV (reference sequence). CDR3 sequence reads: CASQGQGVYEQYF. The CDR3 coding sequence is TGTGCCAGCCAGGGACAGGGGGTCTACGAGCAGTACTTC.